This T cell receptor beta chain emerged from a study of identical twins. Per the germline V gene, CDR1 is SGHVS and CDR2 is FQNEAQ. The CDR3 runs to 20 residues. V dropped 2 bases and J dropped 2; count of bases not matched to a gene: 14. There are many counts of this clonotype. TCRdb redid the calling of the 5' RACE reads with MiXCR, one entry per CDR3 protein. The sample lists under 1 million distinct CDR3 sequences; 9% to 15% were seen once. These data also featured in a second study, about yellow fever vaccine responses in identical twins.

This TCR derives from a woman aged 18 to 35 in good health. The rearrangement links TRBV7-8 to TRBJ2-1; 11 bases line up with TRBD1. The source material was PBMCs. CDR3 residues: CASSLRQGGDRGKTYNEQFF. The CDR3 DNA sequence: TGTGCCAGCAGCTTACGACAGGGTGGGGACAGGGGGAAGACCTACAATGAGCAGTTCTTC.